The next 25 T cell receptor beta chains were all read from a single sample in a study of shared clonotypes between healthy human individuals. The protocol was immunoSEQ multiplex PCR, while the TCRdb copy is restricted to in-frame clones and leaves out a portion. Of about 2.4 million clones listed, around 90% were seen once; the top ten hold more than 0.12%. The sample taken for sequencing was naive CD4+ T cells sorted from blood. As for subset: CD45RA+ positively selected. Receptors originate from a young man in good health.

Turning to this clone: Other DNA sequences within the sample encode an identical CDR3. This chain links TRBV6-1 with TRBJ1-2; D gene ambiguous. From germline, CDR1 is MNHNS and CDR2 SASEGT. V dropped 3 bases and J dropped 6 bases, with 14 bases sitting between them. There are 14 residues in the CDR3. CDR3 nucleotide sequence: TGTGCCAGCAGTGAGGAGGGAGGCGCGGATGGCTACACCTTC. This codes for CASSEEGGADGYTF.

The rearrangement joins TRBV19 to TRBJ1-2; no reliable D call. Germline V gene sequence: CDR1 LNHDA, CDR2 SQIVND (reference sequence). The V and J ends lost 5 bases and 4 bases respectively, with 11 bases between them. This CDR3 is built from 13 residues. Here the CDR3 DNA reads TGTGCCAGTAGTCCAACGGTGGGCTATGGCTACACCTTC. Encoded protein: CASSPTVGYGYTF.

The chain is built from TRBV28 and TRBJ2-2; TRBD1 matches at 9 bases. Germline V gene lookup returns CDR1 MDHEN and CDR2 SYDVKM. The CDR3 is 15 amino acids. V shed 5 bases and J 6 bases; nucleotides not matched to a gene: 7. The CDR3: CASSLGDRAAGELFF. CDR3 nucleotide sequence: TGTGCCAGCAGTCTGGGGGACAGGGCTGCCGGGGAGCTGTTTTTT.

Concerning this clone itself: Other DNA sequences in the sample encode the same CDR3. V is TRBV2 and J is TRBJ2-3, with 9 positions matching TRBD2. Germline lookup yields CDR1 SNHLY and CDR2 FYNNEI. J was trimmed by 0 bases and V by 4 bases; bases with no gene match: 2. This CDR3 contains 15 residues. CDR3 in amino acids: CASSVAGGSTDTQYF. The CDR3, as DNA: TGTGCCAGCAGTGTGGCGGGGGGGAGCACAGATACGCAGTATTTT.

The V call is TRBV5-4, the J call TRBJ1-6, with D unresolved. Trimming took off 4 bases at V and 14 bases at J, with 13 bases between the two ends. CDR3 size: 12 residues. Germline V gives CDR1 SGHNT, CDR2 YYREEE (reference sequence). CDR3 nucleotide sequence: TGTGCCAGCAGCCCAGAGGTGGGGACCCTCCACTTT. It yields the protein CASSPEVGTLHF. The full variable domain, in which reference TRBV5-4 and TRBJ1-6 provide the parts outside the CDR3, is ETGVTQSPTHLIKTRGQQVTLRCSSQSGHNTVSWYQQALGQGPQFIFQYYREEENGRGNFPPRFSGLQFPNYSSELNVNALELDDSALYLCASSPEVGTLHFGNGTRLTVT.

The chain employs TRBV30 and TRBJ1-2; D uncertain. This CDR3 has 12 amino acids. In germline, CDR1 is GTSNPN, CDR2 SVGIG (reference sequence). The V end was cut by 0 bases, the J end by 8 bases, with 10 bases between. DNA of the CDR3: TGTGCCTGGAGTGTTGCGGTCGGCGGCTACACCTTC. This encodes CAWSVAVGGYTF.

This chain uses TRBV6-1 with TRBJ1-4, with D hard to call. The CDR3 sequence is 14 residues long. The V and J ends lost 8 bases and 3 bases respectively, with 13 bases between them. The germline CDR1 and CDR2 sequences are MNHNS and SASEGT. CDR3 amino acids: CASRMGSANEKLFF. The DNA for the CDR3 is TGTGCCAGCCGAATGGGGAGTGCTAATGAAAAACTGTTTTTT.

V and J are TRBV29-1 and TRBJ2-7; D not resolved. Germline CDR1 reads SQVTM; CDR2 reads ANQGSEA. The CDR3 runs 13 residues. The V gene lost 5 bases and the J gene lost 0 bases, with 11 bases spanning the gap. The CDR3 sequence: CSVRTVFSYEQYF. The CDR3 DNA reads TGCAGCGTTCGGACGGTATTCTCCTACGAGCAGTACTTC.

This rearrangement joins TRBV21-1 to TRBJ1-5; the tabulated D call, TRBD1, remains unverified against the DNA. TRBV21-1 has pseudogene status. The CDR3 consists of 23 residues. Here the CDR3 reads CASSKVGVSGRPGGGKGNQPQHF. Written as DNA, the CDR3 is TGTGCCAGCAGCAAAGTTGGGGTGTCGGGGCGGCCAGGGGGCGGAAAAGGGAATCAGCCCCAGCATTTT.

V usage is TRBV30 and J usage is TRBJ2-3; perhaps TRBD2 as D (5 bases). Germline CDR1 and CDR2: GTSNPN and SVGIG (reference sequence). V lost 3 bases to trimming and J lost 3 bases, with 10 bases between them. This CDR3 contains 13 residues. The CDR3 is CAWSRPGTDTQYF. CDR3 bases: TGTGCCTGGAGCCGTCCGGGGACAGATACGCAGTATTTT.

In the case of this clone: The same CDR3 is also encoded by other DNA sequences in this sample. The gene calls are TRBV18 and TRBJ2-3; 7 positions match TRBD2. This CDR3 contains 14 residues. Germline V CDR1 and CDR2: KGHSH, LQKENI. The V and J ends lost 4 bases and 1 base, in that order; junction bases with no gene match: 2. CDR3 loop: CASSLLAGTDTQYF. CDR3 nucleotides: TGTGCCAGCTCACTTCTAGCGGGCACAGATACGCAGTATTTT.

The chain is built from TRBV9 and TRBJ1-4; 7 bases align to TRBD1. After removal of 2 bases from V and 5 bases from J, the junction contained 9 bases not matched to a gene. Germline V gene sequence: CDR1 SGDLS, CDR2 YYNGEE. This CDR3 has 16 amino acids. The CDR3 reads CASSVAEQGSNEKLFF. The DNA of the CDR3 is TGTGCCAGCAGCGTGGCAGAACAGGGGTCAAATGAAAAACTGTTTTTT.

J is TRBJ2-7 and V is TRBV6-6; D ambiguous. This CDR3 comprises 12 residues. The germline V gene has CDR1 MNHNY and CDR2 SVGAGI (reference sequence). V lost 5 bases to trimming and J lost 7 bases, with 12 bases between them. DNA of the CDR3: TGTGCCAGCAGTGGACGGGCGTGGGAGCAGTACTTC. It encodes CASSGRAWEQYF.

The genes are TRBV5-1 and TRBJ1-3, with 8 nucleotides matching TRBD1. CDR1 is SGHRS, CDR2 YFSETQ, per germline. The CDR3 covers 16 residues. V lost 4 bases to trimming and J lost 0 bases; unmatched junction nucleotides: 6. This CDR3 is CASSIGTGHSGNTIYF. The CDR3 nucleotides read TGCGCCAGCAGCATAGGGACAGGCCACTCTGGAAACACCATATATTTT. The variable domain in full, with the rest retrieved from reference TRBV5-1 and TRBJ1-3, is KAGVTQTPRYLIKTRGQQVTLSCSPISGHRSVSWYQQTPGQGLQFLFEYFSETQRNKGNFPGRFSGRQFSNSRSEMNVSTLELGDSALYLCASSIGTGHSGNTIYFGEGSWLTVV.

The rearrangement joins TRBV19 to TRBJ1-1; 7 bases agree with TRBD1. The V segment lost 7 bases and the J segment 0 bases; nucleotides outside the gene matches: 8. The CDR3 extends over 15 amino acids. Germline-derived CDR1 and CDR2 are LNHDA and SQIVND (reference sequence). This CDR3 reads CASTGTADMNTEAFF. The CDR3 DNA follows: TGTGCCAGTACTGGGACAGCAGATATGAACACTGAAGCTTTCTTT.

This chain uses TRBV5-1 with TRBJ2-1; D is ambiguous. Germline CDR1 and CDR2: SGHRS and YFSETQ. The ends were cut back, 0 bases at V and 3 bases at J, with 10 bases in the middle. CDR3 length: 15 residues. CDR3 DNA sequence: TGCGCCAGCAGCTTGGCCGACCGAGACTACAATGAGCAGTTCTTC. The encoded protein is CASSLADRDYNEQFF.

The V call is TRBV19, the J call TRBJ1-2; 7 bases match TRBD1. Germline trimming cut 9 bases from V and 0 bases from J; bases unmatched to any gene: 16. This CDR3 is 17 amino acids long. CDR1 and CDR2 from the germline V gene are LNHDA and SQIVND (reference sequence). The DNA of the CDR3 is TGTGCCAGACCGGGGACAGCGTCCAACCTCGCTAACTATGGCTACACCTTC. Encoded protein: CARPGTASNLANYGYTF.

The rearrangement links TRBV6-6 to TRBJ2-7; 10 bases line up with TRBD2. The trim removed 6 bases at V and 2 bases at J, leaving 7 bases unmatched. Germline CDR1 MNHNY, CDR2 SVGAGI (reference sequence). The CDR3 runs to 15 residues. The CDR3 protein is CASSAAGGPPYEQYF. The CDR3 DNA reads as TGTGCCAGCAGCGCAGCGGGAGGGCCTCCCTACGAGCAGTACTTC.

The V gene is TRBV18, the J gene TRBJ2-5, with D uncertain. Germline V gene data show CDR1 as KGHSH and CDR2 as LQKENI. The CDR3 runs to 14 residues. Trimming pared 1 base from V and 2 bases from J, leaving 8 bases between. CDR3 sequence reads: CASSPRQFQETQYF. The CDR3 coding sequence is TGTGCCAGCTCACCACGGCAGTTTCAAGAGACCCAGTACTTC. The complete variable domain, with remaining parts taken from reference TRBV18 and TRBJ2-5, reads NAGVMQNPRHLVRRRGQEARLRCSPMKGHSHVYWYRQLPEEGLKFMVYLQKENIIDESGMPKERFSAEFPKEGPSILRIQQVVRGDSAAYFCASSPRQFQETQYFGPGTRLLVL.

The chain couples TRBV18 to TRBJ2-3; perhaps D is TRBD1 or TRBD2 (7 bases each). Trimming took off 4 bases at V and 1 base at J, with 12 bases between the two ends. The CDR3 is 15 residues long. The germline V gene has CDR1 KGHSH and CDR2 LQKENI. The CDR3 spells CASSRQGGGTDTQYF. CDR3 nucleotide sequence: TGTGCCAGCTCACGGCAGGGGGGGGGCACAGATACGCAGTATTTT.

The chain is built from TRBV11-2 and TRBJ2-5; possibly TRBD2 for D (6 bases). TRBJ2-7 explains the end of the DNA better; the J call may be wrong. The CDR3 is made up of 11 amino acids. CDR1 and CDR2 from the germline V gene are SGHAT and FQNNGV. The CDR3: CASSWGDEQYF. The CDR3 nucleotides read TGTGCCAGCAGCTGGGGGGACGAGCAGTACTTC.

The rearrangement links TRBV6-6 to TRBJ1-1; possibly TRBD1 for D (6 bases). V was cut by 1 base and J by 9 bases, with 15 bases left in between. The length of the CDR3 is 14 residues. The germline V gene encodes CDR1 MNHNY and CDR2 SVGAGI (reference sequence). In DNA form, the CDR3 reads TGTGCCAGCAGTTACTTGGGACACGAGGCTAAAGCTTTCTTT. Protein: CASSYLGHEAKAFF.

The chain joins TRBV18 to TRBJ2-2, with 7 bases fitting TRBD2. CDR3 length: 15 amino acids. Germline CDR1 reads KGHSH; CDR2 reads LQKENI. The J segment lost 5 bases and the V segment lost 3 bases, leaving 6 bases of the junction unmatched. The chain's CDR3 is CASSPPGGRTGELFF. In DNA, the CDR3 is TGTGCCAGCTCACCCCCGGGAGGAAGAACCGGGGAGCTGTTTTTT.

The rearrangement links TRBV18 to TRBJ2-2; 9 bases fit TRBD1. The V gene's germline CDR1 is KGHSH and CDR2 LQKENI. The CDR3 totals 16 residues. Unmatched junction bases numbered 5, after V lost 0 bases and J lost 6 bases. DNA for the CDR3: TGTGCCAGCTCACCACCGATTGGACAGGGGTCCGGGGAGCTGTTTTTT. Translation: CASSPPIGQGSGELFF.

The chain has TRBV11-3 and TRBJ1-3; TRBD1 matches at 7 bases. The trim removed 0 bases at V and 3 bases at J, leaving 5 bases unmatched. The CDR3 extends over 16 amino acids. CDR1 is SGHNT, CDR2 YENEEA, per germline. The CDR3 loop is CASSLDRGLYGNTIYF. The CDR3 nucleotides read TGTGCCAGCAGCTTAGATAGGGGGCTGTATGGAAACACCATATATTTT. The entire variable domain, with the rest obtained from reference TRBV11-3 and TRBJ1-3, is as follows: EAGVVQSPRYKIIEKKQPVAFWCNPISGHNTLYWYLQNLGQGPELLIRYENEEAVDDSQLPKDRFSAERLKGVDSTLKIQPAELGDSAVYLCASSLDRGLYGNTIYFGEGSWLTVV.